The rows below give T cell receptor beta chains drawn from one sample of a study of cytomegalovirus exposure and HLA in healthy donors. Clones were sequenced by immunoSEQ multiplex PCR, and TCRdb holds only the in-frame ones, with some missing. This sample has roughly 95,000 clones; over 60% occur once, and the top ten carry 5% to 5.5%. The specimen sequenced was PBMCs. The source is a man aged 30 to 39 in good health and CMV-seropositive. Both conserved end residues are part of each CDR3. Each record gives: J gene, clone size, V gene, D gene, CDR3 protein, CDR3 DNA. D genes are given only for firm matches. Size values are once, few and many counts, or a class for expanded clones, and some rows have none.

TRBJ1-1,NA,TRBV29-1,TRBD1,CSVATGGLEAFF,TGCAGCGTTGCGACAGGGGGTCTTGAAGCTTTCTTT
TRBJ1-1,NA,TRBV6-1,NA,CASSEPRRGAFF,TGTGCCAGCAGTGAACCTCGAAGGGGAGCTTTCTTT
TRBJ1-4,NA,TRBV28,TRBD1,CASSLSPGQEKLFF,TGTGCCAGCAGTTTATCCCCGGGACAGGAAAAACTGTTTTTT
TRBJ1-1,NA,TRBV4-3,NA,CATSFERGTEAFF,TGCGCCACCTCGTTTGAACGGGGGACTGAAGCTTTCTTT
TRBJ1-2,few,TRBV5-1,NA,CASSGAGVFRGYGYTF,TGCGCCAGCAGCGGAGCGGGAGTTTTTCGAGGCTATGGCTACACCTTC
TRBJ2-1,NA,TRBV30,TRBD2,CAWSYGLAANEQFF,TGTGCCTGGAGTTACGGACTAGCGGCCAATGAGCAGTTCTTC
TRBJ1-6,NA,TRBV2,TRBD1,CASSGRQGGYNSPLHF,TGTGCCAGCAGTGGTAGACAGGGTGGTTATAATTCACCCCTCCACTTT
TRBJ1-4,NA,TRBV4-2,NA,CASSQGIIGNEKLFF,TGTGCCAGCAGCCAAGGCATCATCGGTAATGAAAAACTGTTTTTT
TRBJ1-3,few,TRBV5-1,TRBD1,CASFCTSPDRGRNTIYF,TGCGCCAGCTTCTGCACGAGCCCTGATAGGGGGCGAAACACCATATATTTT
TRBJ2-1,NA,TRBV15,NA,CAIKTSSYNEQFF,TGTGCCATTAAGACTAGCTCCTACAATGAGCAGTTCTTC
TRBJ2-5,few,TRBV5-1,TRBD2,CASSLGLAGFQETQYF,TGCGCCAGCAGCTTGGGACTAGCGGGGTTCCAAGAGACCCAGTACTTC
TRBJ1-1,medium-sized,TRBV29-1,TRBD1,CSVLGQATEAFF,TGCAGCGTCCTCGGACAGGCCACTGAAGCTTTCTTT
TRBJ2-2,few,TRBV25-1,NA,CASSPLGGNTGELFF,TGTGCCAGCAGTCCCCTAGGGGGGAACACCGGGGAGCTGTTTTTT
TRBJ2-3,NA,TRBV14,TRBD2,CASSPRTSGFADTQYF,TGTGCCAGCAGCCCCCGGACTAGCGGGTTTGCAGATACGCAGTATTTT
TRBJ1-1,NA,TRBV20-1,NA,CSARERGAFF,TGCAGTGCTAGAGAAAGGGGAGCTTTCTTT
TRBJ1-2,once,TRBV7-9,TRBD1,CASSLTGATYGYTF,TGTGCCAGCAGCTTAACAGGGGCGACCTATGGCTACACCTTC
TRBJ1-1,NA,TRBV9,NA,CASSPYPWNTEAFF,TGTGCCAGCAGCCCCTATCCTTGGAACACTGAAGCTTTCTTT
TRBJ1-4,once,TRBV4-2,NA,CASSEEVLVTATNEKLFF,TGTGCCAGCAGCGAAGAGGTGTTAGTTACTGCAACTAATGAAAAACTGTTTTTT
TRBJ2-5,few,TRBV6-1,TRBD2,CASRRERGGWETQYF,TGTGCCAGCAGGAGAGAGCGGGGGGGTTGGGAGACCCAGTACTTC
TRBJ2-7,few,TRBV7-2,NA,CASSPPGTPAYEQYF,TGTGCCAGCAGCCCTCCGGGGACACCAGCCTACGAGCAGTACTTC
TRBJ1-2,once,TRBV4-1,TRBD1,CASSPPGQANYGYTF,TGCGCCAGCAGCCCGCCGGGACAGGCCAATTATGGCTACACCTTC
TRBJ1-1,NA,TRBV5-1,NA,CASSPQMYMNTEAFF,TGCGCCAGCAGCCCTCAGATGTACATGAACACTGAAGCTTTCTTT
TRBJ1-1,NA,TRBV4-2,NA,CASSQEGWTEAFF,TGTGCCAGCAGCCAAGAGGGCTGGACTGAAGCTTTCTTT
TRBJ1-5,NA,TRBV2,NA,CASRTDIGQPQHF,TGTGCCAGCAGGACGGACATAGGGCAGCCCCAGCATTTT
TRBJ1-5,NA,TRBV2,TRBD1,CATQTGTNQPQHF,TGTGCCACCCAGACAGGGACCAATCAGCCCCAGCATTTT
TRBJ1-5,NA,TRBV9,TRBD1,CASSATGGEYQPQHF,TGTGCCAGCAGCGCTACAGGGGGCGAGTATCAGCCCCAGCATTTT
TRBJ1-2,few,TRBV10-3,TRBD1,CASRGGYGYTF,TGTGCCAGCAGGGGGGGCTATGGCTACACCTTC
TRBJ2-6,few,TRBV15,NA,CATGEWPNGLTF,TGTGCCACCGGAGAATGGCCCAACGGCCTGACTTTC
TRBJ2-2,NA,TRBV9,TRBD2,CASSLTGLAGVVGELFF,TGTGCCAGCAGCCTCACTGGGCTAGCGGGAGTGGTCGGGGAGCTGTTTTTT
TRBJ1-2,NA,TRBV13,NA,CASSTGMRDGYTF,TGTGCCAGCAGCACCGGGATGAGGGATGGCTACACCTTC
TRBJ1-4,NA,TRBV6-5,NA,CASRYSPTQGEKLFF,TGTGCCAGCAGATACTCCCCCACTCAGGGTGAAAAACTGTTTTTT
TRBJ1-5,NA,TRBV19,TRBD1,CASTDRGNQPQHF,TGTGCCAGCACTGACAGGGGCAATCAGCCCCAGCATTTT
TRBJ2-1,NA,TRBV29-1,NA,CSVGLSSYNEQFF,TGCAGCGTGGGACTTAGCTCCTACAATGAGCAGTTCTTC
TRBJ2-7,NA,TRBV19,TRBD1,CASAGTGYSYEQYF,TGTGCCAGCGCCGGGACAGGGTACTCCTACGAGCAGTACTTC
TRBJ2-7,NA,TRBV6-6,NA,CASSYSSEQYF,TGTGCCAGCAGTTACTCTAGTGAGCAGTACTTC
TRBJ1-2,few,TRBV7-2,NA,CASSPLPGYTF,TGTGCCAGCAGCCCCCTCCCGGGCTACACCTTC
TRBJ1-1,NA,TRBV19,NA,CASSSGHLNTEAFF,TGTGCCAGTAGTAGCGGACATCTGAACACTGAAGCTTTCTTT
TRBJ1-2,once,TRBV4-2,NA,CASSQAREENYGYTF,TGTGCCAGCAGCCAAGCCAGGGAGGAGAACTATGGCTACACCTTC
TRBJ1-5,NA,TRBV11-2,NA,CASSLFFGRASSQPQHF,TGTGCCAGCAGCTTATTTTTCGGCAGGGCTTCTTCTCAGCCCCAGCATTTT
TRBJ2-6,NA,TRBV30,TRBD1,CATGGSGANVLTF,TGTGCCACAGGGGGCTCTGGGGCCAACGTCCTGACTTTC
TRBJ2-2,NA,TRBV28,NA,CASRRTGMGELFF,TGTGCCAGCAGAAGAACAGGGATGGGGGAGCTGTTTTTT
TRBJ1-5,NA,TRBV15,NA,CATSRVGRGVEQPQHF,TGTGCCACCAGCAGAGTTGGGCGGGGGGTCGAACAGCCCCAGCATTTT
TRBJ2-2,once,TRBV28,NA,CASKGLDTGELFF,TGTGCCAGCAAGGGGTTGGACACCGGGGAGCTGTTTTTT
TRBJ2-7,NA,TRBV7-3,TRBD2,CASSLPGVAGGPDRYEQYF,TGTGCCAGCAGCTTACCCGGGGTAGCGGGAGGACCGGATAGGTACGAGCAGTACTTC
TRBJ2-1,NA,TRBV28,NA,CASRPLRPYNEQFF,TGTGCCAGCAGGCCTCTGCGGCCCTACAATGAGCAGTTCTTC
TRBJ2-2,NA,TRBV27,TRBD1,CASSPGTGYAGELFF,TGTGCCAGCAGCCCCGGGACAGGGTATGCCGGGGAGCTGTTTTTT
TRBJ1-2,NA,TRBV2,TRBD1,CASRRDRGNTNYGYTF,TGTGCCAGCAGGCGGGACAGGGGAAATACTAACTATGGCTACACCTTC
TRBJ1-3,NA,TRBV7-2,NA,CASGHSGNTIYF,TGTGCCAGCGGACACTCTGGAAACACCATATATTTT
TRBJ1-6,NA,TRBV30,TRBD1,CACDRGNSPLHF,TGTGCCTGCGACAGGGGGAATTCACCCCTCCACTTT
TRBJ1-2,NA,TRBV6-5,TRBD1,CASIPEGASGYGYTF,TGTGCCAGCATTCCTGAGGGGGCCTCCGGCTATGGCTACACCTTC
TRBJ1-1,once,TRBV18,NA,CASSPPWRVGTEAFF,TGTGCCAGCTCACCACCTTGGCGGGTGGGCACTGAAGCTTTCTTT
TRBJ1-5,NA,TRBV4-1,NA,CASSPGGLNQPQHF,TGCGCCAGCAGCCCGGGGGGCCTTAATCAGCCCCAGCATTTT
TRBJ2-3,NA,TRBV7-2,TRBD1,CASSLAAGTGTDTQYF,TGTGCCAGCAGCTTAGCTGCCGGGACAGGGACAGATACGCAGTATTTT